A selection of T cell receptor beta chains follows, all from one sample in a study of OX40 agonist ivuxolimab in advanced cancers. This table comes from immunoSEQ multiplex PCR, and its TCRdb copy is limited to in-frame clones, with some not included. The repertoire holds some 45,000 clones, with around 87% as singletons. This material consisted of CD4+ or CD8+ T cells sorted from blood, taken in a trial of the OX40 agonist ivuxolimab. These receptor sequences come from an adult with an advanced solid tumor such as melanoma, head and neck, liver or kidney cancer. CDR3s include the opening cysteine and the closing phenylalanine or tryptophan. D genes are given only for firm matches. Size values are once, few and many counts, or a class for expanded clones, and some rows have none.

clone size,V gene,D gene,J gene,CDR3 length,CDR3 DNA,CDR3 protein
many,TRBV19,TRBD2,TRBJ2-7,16,TGTGCCAGTAGTATCAGTCTAGCGGGAGGGGACTACGAGCAGTACTTC,CASSISLAGGDYEQYF
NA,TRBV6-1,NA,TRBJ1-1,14,TGTGCCAGCAGTGAATACGGCAGGGCCACTGAAGCTTTCTTT,CASSEYGRATEAFF
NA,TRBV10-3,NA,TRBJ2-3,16,TGTGCCATCAGCGAAAGAGGGGCAGCTAGCACAGATACGCAGTATTTT,CAISERGAASTDTQYF
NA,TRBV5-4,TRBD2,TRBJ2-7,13,TGTGCCAGCAGCAGGACTAGCGGCCACGAGCAGTACTTC,CASSRTSGHEQYF
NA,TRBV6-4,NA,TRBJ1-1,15,TGTGCCCCCAGTAGGGAGTCCGAAAGGAGGACTGAAGCTTTCTTT,CAPSRESERRTEAFF
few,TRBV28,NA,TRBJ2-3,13,TGTGCCAGCACATCATCGATCACAGATACGCAGTATTTT,CASTSSITDTQYF
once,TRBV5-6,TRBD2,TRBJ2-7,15,TGTGCCAGCAGCTTTCCTAGCGGGGCCTCCTACGAGCAGTACTTC,CASSFPSGASYEQYF
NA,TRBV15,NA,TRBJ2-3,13,TGTGCCACCAGCAGTGGCGGCACAGATACGCAGTATTTT,CATSSGGTDTQYF
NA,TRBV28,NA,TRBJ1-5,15,TGTGCCAGCAGTCGGGACGGGTTTGAAGGGCAGCCCCAGCATTTT,CASSRDGFEGQPQHF
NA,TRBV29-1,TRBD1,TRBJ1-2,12,TGCAGCGTCGAGGGGACAGGGCTTGGCTACACCTTC,CSVEGTGLGYTF
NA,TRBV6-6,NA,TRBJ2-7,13,TGTGCCAGCAGTTACTCCAGAGGGGGCGAGCAGTACTTC,CASSYSRGGEQYF
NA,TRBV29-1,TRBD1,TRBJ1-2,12,TGCAGCGTTACCACAGGGGGCGATGGCTACACCTTC,CSVTTGGDGYTF
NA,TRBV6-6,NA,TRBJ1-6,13,TGTGCCAGCACCCGGACCAATAATTCACCCCTCCACTTT,CASTRTNNSPLHF
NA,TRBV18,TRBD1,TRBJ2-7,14,TGTGCCAGCTCACCACCCGGACAGGGATACGAGCAGTACTTC,CASSPPGQGYEQYF
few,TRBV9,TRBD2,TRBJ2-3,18,TGTGCCAGCAGCGTAGGTCTAGCGGGAGCCTCTAGCACAGATACGCAGTATTTT,CASSVGLAGASSTDTQYF
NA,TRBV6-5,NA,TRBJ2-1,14,TGTGCCAGCAGGGCGGCCGGACTCTACAATGAGCAGTTCTTC,CASRAAGLYNEQFF
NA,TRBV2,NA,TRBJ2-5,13,TGTGCCAGCACCCTGGACATCCAAGAGACCCAGTACTTC,CASTLDIQETQYF
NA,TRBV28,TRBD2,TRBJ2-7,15,TGTGCCAGCAGTTTCCAAGCGGGGCCGACCTACGAGCAGTACTTC,CASSFQAGPTYEQYF
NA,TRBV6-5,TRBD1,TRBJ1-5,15,TGTGCCAGCAGTCCGGACAGGGGGATGAATCAGCCCCAGCATTTT,CASSPDRGMNQPQHF
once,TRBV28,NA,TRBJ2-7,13,TGTGCCAGCGGATCGTACCCATCGCGTGAGCAGTACTTC,CASGSYPSREQYF
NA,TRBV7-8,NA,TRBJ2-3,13,TGTGCCAGCGGAAGGCGTAGCACAGATACGCAGTATTTT,CASGRRSTDTQYF
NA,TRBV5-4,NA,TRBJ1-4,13,TGTGCCAGCGGACTGAATACTAATGAAAAACTGTTTTTT,CASGLNTNEKLFF
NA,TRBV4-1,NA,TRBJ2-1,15,TGCGCCAGCAGCCAAGAACTAGCCCAGGGTCATGAGCAGTTCTTC,CASSQELAQGHEQFF
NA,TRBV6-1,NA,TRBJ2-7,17,TGTGCCAGCAGTGTCCCCACCCAGGGACACGATATTTACGAGCAGTACTTC,CASSVPTQGHDIYEQYF
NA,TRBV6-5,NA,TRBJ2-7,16,TGTGCCAGCAGTTACTCTATCTCGGGACCAACCTACGAGCAGTACTTC,CASSYSISGPTYEQYF
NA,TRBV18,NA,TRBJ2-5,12,TGTGCCAGCTCACCACCGGGTGAGACCCAGTACTTC,CASSPPGETQYF
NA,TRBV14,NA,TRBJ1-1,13,TGTGCCAGCAGGCAGTCGGTGAACACTGAAGCTTTCTTT,CASRQSVNTEAFF